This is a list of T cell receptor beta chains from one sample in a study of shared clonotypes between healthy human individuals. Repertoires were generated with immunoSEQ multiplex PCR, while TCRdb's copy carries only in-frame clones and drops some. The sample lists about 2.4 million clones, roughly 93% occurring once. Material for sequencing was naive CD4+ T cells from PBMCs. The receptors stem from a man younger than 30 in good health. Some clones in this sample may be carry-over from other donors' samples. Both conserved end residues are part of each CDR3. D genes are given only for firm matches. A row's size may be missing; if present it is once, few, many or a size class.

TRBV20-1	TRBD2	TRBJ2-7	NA	TGCAGTGGGGAGGGAGCGGGGGAGCAGTACTTC	CSGEGAGEQYF
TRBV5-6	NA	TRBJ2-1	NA	TGTGCCAGCACCCTGCGGGGTATAGGGGGAAGAAATGAGCAGTTCTTC	CASTLRGIGGRNEQFF
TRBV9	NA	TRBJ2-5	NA	TGTGCCAGCAGCCGAGAACTGGGACAAGAGACCCAGTACTTC	CASSRELGQETQYF
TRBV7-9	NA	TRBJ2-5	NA	TGTGCCAGCAGCCCCGTCCGGGGGCGCCCAGAGACCCAGTACTTC	CASSPVRGRPETQYF
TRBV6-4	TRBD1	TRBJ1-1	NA	TGTGCCAGCAGTTTGGACAGGGGTGGTACTGAAGCTTTCTTT	CASSLDRGGTEAFF
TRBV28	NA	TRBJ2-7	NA	TGTGCCAGCAGTTCGTACAGGGTCCACGAGCAGTACTTC	CASSSYRVHEQYF
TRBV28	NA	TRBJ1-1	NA	TGTGCCAGCAGTTCTAGCCGGGACCCAAGGGACACTGAAGCTTTCTTT	CASSSSRDPRDTEAFF
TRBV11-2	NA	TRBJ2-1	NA	TGTGCCAGCTCGGGCGGGTTGAGCTCCTACAATGAGCAGTTCTTC	CASSGGLSSYNEQFF
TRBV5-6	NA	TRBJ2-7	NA	TGTGCCAGCAGCTTGGGGTTCTCCTACGAGCAGTACTTC	CASSLGFSYEQYF
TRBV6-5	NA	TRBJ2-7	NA	TGTGCCAGCAGTTACTCGCGGGGACCCTACGAGCAGTACTTC	CASSYSRGPYEQYF
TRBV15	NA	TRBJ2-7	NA	TGTGCCACCAGCAGAGTTCATTACGAGCAGTACTTC	CATSRVHYEQYF
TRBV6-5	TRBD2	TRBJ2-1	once	TGTGCCAGCAGTTACAGACTAGCGGGAGGGAGCAATGAGCAGTTCTTC	CASSYRLAGGSNEQFF
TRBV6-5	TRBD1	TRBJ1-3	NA	TGTGCCAGCAGTTACTCGGCAGGGGGTGGAAACACCATATATTTT	CASSYSAGGGNTIYF
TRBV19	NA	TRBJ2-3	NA	TGTGCCAGTAGTATGAGGAGGGGAAGGGTTCCTAGCACAGATACGCAGTATTTT	CASSMRRGRVPSTDTQYF
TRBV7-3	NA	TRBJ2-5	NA	TGTGCCAGCAGCTTGTTTCAGGGCGAGGAGACCCAGTACTTC	CASSLFQGEETQYF
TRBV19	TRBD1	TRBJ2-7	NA	TGTGCCAGTAGCAGAGACAGGGGAGACTCCTACGAGCAGTACTTC	CASSRDRGDSYEQYF
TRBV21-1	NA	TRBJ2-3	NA	TGTGCCAGCAGCAAAGAGGGAGACTTGGGACTTTCGAGCACAGATACGCAGTATTTT	CASSKEGDLGLSSTDTQYF
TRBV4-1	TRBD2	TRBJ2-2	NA	TGCGCCAGCAGCCAAGTAAGGGACTATAACACCGGGGAGCTGTTTTTT	CASSQVRDYNTGELFF
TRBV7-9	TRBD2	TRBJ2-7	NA	TGTGCCAGCAGACACGAAACGGGAGGGTCCGTTTCCTACGAGCAGTACTTC	CASRHETGGSVSYEQYF
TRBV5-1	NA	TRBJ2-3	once	TGCGCCAGCAGCTTTGTCGGGGGGCAGGACACAGATACGCAGTATTTT	CASSFVGGQDTDTQYF
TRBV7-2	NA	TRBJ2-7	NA	TGTGCCAGCAGCTTAACCAGCGTTTGGGGGTACTCCTACGAGCAGTACTTC	CASSLTSVWGYSYEQYF
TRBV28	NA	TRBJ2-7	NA	TGTGCCAGCAGTTTACGAGGGGAAGTGTACGAGCAGTACTTC	CASSLRGEVYEQYF
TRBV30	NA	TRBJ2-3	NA	TGTGCCTCGGAGGGGGCACGAGATACGCAGTATTTT	CASEGARDTQYF
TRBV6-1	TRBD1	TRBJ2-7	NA	TGTGCCAGCAGTGAAGAGGCAGGGGGCGCGTGGTACGAGCAGTACTTC	CASSEEAGGAWYEQYF
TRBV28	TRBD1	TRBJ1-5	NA	TGTGCCAGCAGTCCGGGACAGATCAGCAATCAGCCCCAGCATTTT	CASSPGQISNQPQHF